This T cell receptor beta chain was documented in a study of T-cell reconstitution after alpha-beta-depleted transplantation in children. In its sample, this clonotype was seen a few times. As it was prepared, the TCRbeta library received unique molecular identifiers. From the PCR reads, TCRdb called clonotypes with MiXCR, one entry per CDR3 protein. Among just under 550,000 distinct CDR3 sequences listed, 15% to 20% were seen once. Trimming removed 9 bases at V and 1 base at J, with 7 bases between. The CDR3 extends over 12 amino acids. CDR1 SNHLY and CDR2 FYNNEI come from the germline V gene. The rearrangement joins TRBV2 to TRBJ1-5; no clear D. The receptor's source is a human donor who donated a stem cell graft to a child with acute lymphoblastic leukemia. The source was PBMCs from the stem cell graft donor, collected from the stem cell graft. The CDR3 DNA reads TGTGCCAGTCAAGTGAGCAATCAGCCCCAGCATTTT. Its protein is CASQVSNQPQHF.